This TCR beta chain was retrieved from a study of Graves' ophthalmopathy and Graves' hyperthyroidism. Findings and caveats of the study: Predictions made by the model for ophthalmopathy progression reached under 71% sensitivity and approximately 78% specificity. Most expanded thyroid clonotypes above 0.001 frequency also appeared in blood.

This clonotype was seen at least ten times. The target antigen is unknown. For repertoire sequencing, the TCR beta CDR3 regions were amplified from RNA transcripts. Second-round multiplex PCR came after first-round RT-PCR with HTBI primers. One entry per CDR3 protein results from TCRdb running MiXCR on the multiplex PCR reads. The table records more than 300,000 distinct CDR3 sequences, 15% of them present only once. Trimming pared 0 bases from V and 0 bases from J, leaving 14 bases between. CDR1 and CDR2 from the germline V gene are MNHNS and SASEGT. The CDR3 loop spans 17 amino acids. Material: peripheral blood. The clonotype was recovered from a woman younger than 30 with stable Graves' hyperthyroidism. The V gene is TRBV6-1, the J gene TRBJ1-1; D remains unclear. The CDR3 DNA follows: TGTGCCAGCAGTGAAGCCAGCGGAGGACCTATGAACACTGAAGCTTTCTTT. Encoded protein: CASSEASGGPMNTEAFF.